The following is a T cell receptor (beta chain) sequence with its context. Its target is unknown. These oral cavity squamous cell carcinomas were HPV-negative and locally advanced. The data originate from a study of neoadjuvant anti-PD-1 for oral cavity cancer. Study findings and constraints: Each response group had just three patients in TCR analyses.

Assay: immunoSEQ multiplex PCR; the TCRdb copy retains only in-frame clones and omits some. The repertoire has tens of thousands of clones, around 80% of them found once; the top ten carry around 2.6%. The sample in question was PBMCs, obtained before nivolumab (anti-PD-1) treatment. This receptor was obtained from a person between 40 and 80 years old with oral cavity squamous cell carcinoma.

CDR3 region: CASSSQRVGSYEQYF. The CDR3 DNA reads as TGTGCCAGCAGTTCCCAACGAGTCGGGTCCTACGAGCAGTACTTC. The V and J genes are TRBV28 and TRBJ2-7; no clear D gene. The CDR3 loop spans 15 amino acids. Trimming pared 4 bases from V and 1 base from J, leaving 14 bases between. Germline CDR1 is MDHEN and CDR2 is SYDVKM.